The 22 T cell receptor beta chains reported below all come from one sample, sequenced in a study of response to subunit inactivated influenza vaccine. Via MiXCR, TCRdb re-called the RT-PCR reads, giving one row per CDR3 protein. The table lists 650,000 to 800,000 distinct CDR3 sequences, approximately 17% of them singletons, with roughly 10% in the top ten. The input for sequencing was PBMCs from blood, taken about 5 days after vaccination. Source of these receptors: a man aged 45-65 years who received an inactivated influenza vaccine.

This clonotype was counted between two and nine times. This sequence joins TRBV5-1 and TRBJ2-7; unclear D gene. The V end was cut by 4 bases, the J end by 4 bases, with 18 bases between. CDR3 length: 15 amino acids. Germline values: CDR1 SGHRS, CDR2 YFSETQ. The CDR3 loop reads CASSPGGSLSYEQYF. CDR3 DNA sequence: TGCGCCAGCAGCCCAGGCGGTAGTCTCTCGTACGAGCAGTACTTC.

The rearrangement uses TRBV20-1 and TRBJ2-5; D unresolved. CDR3 length equals 14 residues. With 5 bases removed from V and 4 bases from J, the gap between germline ends came to 17 bases. Germline assignment: CDR1 DFQATT and CDR2 SNEGSKA (reference sequence). CDR3 residues: CSAPRSSRVETQYF. The CDR3 DNA is TGCAGTGCTCCACGAAGTAGCCGGGTAGAGACCCAGTACTTC.

This clonotype was found many times. V and J are TRBV7-2 and TRBJ2-5; D is perhaps TRBD2 (5 bases). Trimming pared 5 bases from V and 0 bases from J, leaving 7 bases between. CDR3 size: 13 residues. CDR1 SGHTA and CDR2 FQGNSA come from the germline V gene. The CDR3 sequence: CASSLTNQETQYF. The CDR3 DNA reads TGTGCCAGCAGCCTGACTAACCAAGAGACCCAGTACTTC.

J is TRBJ1-2 and V is TRBV5-6; 7 bases fit TRBD1. This CDR3 is 12 amino acids long. V dropped 3 bases and J dropped 6; count of bases not matched to a gene: 2. Germline CDR1 is SGHDT and CDR2 is YYEEEE. The CDR3 region is CASSSGTDGYTF. CDR3 DNA sequence: TGTGCCAGCAGCTCCGGGACAGATGGCTACACCTTC.

This clonotype showed up just a few times. The genes are TRBV5-1 and TRBJ1-4; D might be TRBD1 (5 bases). The germline V gene encodes CDR1 SGHRS and CDR2 YFSETQ. Trimming shortened V by 4 bases and J by 5 bases, and 12 bases separated the two germline ends. The CDR3 length is 14 residues. As DNA, the CDR3 is TGCGCCAGCAGCCAGGACAACCCCAATGAAAAACTGTTTTTT. It yields the protein CASSQDNPNEKLFF.

The rearrangement joins TRBV4-2 to TRBJ2-7; the match to TRBD2 covers 7 bases. Germline CDR1 reads LGHNA; CDR2 reads YNFKEQ. CDR3 length: 16 residues. J gave up 0 bases and V 0 bases, and 5 bases lay outside the gene matches. CDR3 residues: CASSQDAAGSSYEQYF. Written as DNA, the CDR3 is TGTGCCAGCAGCCAAGATGCAGCGGGGAGCTCCTACGAGCAGTACTTC.

This chain joins TRBV10-2 and TRBJ2-7, with TRBD2 as a possible D gene (6 bases). The CDR3 totals 14 residues. V lost 3 bases, J lost 4 bases, and 13 bases lay in between. Germline CDR1 reads WSHSY; CDR2 reads SAAADI. As DNA, the CDR3 is TGCGCCAGCAGTGACGGGGGAGTGAGATACGAGCAGTACTTC. Translation gives CASSDGGVRYEQYF.

This chain uses TRBV20-1 with TRBJ2-2; TRBD2 aligns across 9 bases. V lost 0 bases, J lost 7 bases, and 6 bases stayed unmatched. The germline V gene has CDR1 DFQATT and CDR2 SNEGSKA (reference sequence). CDR3 size: 15 residues. The CDR3 nucleotides are TGCAGTGCTAGAGACTGGCGGGGGGGCGTCGGGGAGCTGTTTTTT. This gives the protein CSARDWRGGVGELFF.

This clonotype was counted a few times. The CDR3 sequence is CASSLVGSGVDPYEQYF. CDR3 DNA: TGTGCCAGCAGCTTAGTTGGTAGCGGGGTGGATCCCTACGAGCAGTACTTC. The genes are TRBV11-2 and TRBJ2-7, with 8 nucleotides matching TRBD2. The CDR3 has 17 residues. V shed 1 base and J 2 bases; nucleotides not matched to a gene: 10. The germline V gene encodes CDR1 SGHAT and CDR2 FQNNGV.

This clonotype was seen many times. V is TRBV12-3 or TRBV12-4 and J is TRBJ2-1; D gene unclear. V lost 3 bases to trimming and J lost 3 bases, with 12 bases between them. The CDR3 covers 15 residues. The CDR3 DNA is TGTGCCAGCAGTTTGCCCAGGCGAGGCTACAATGAGCAGTTCTTC. Its translation is CASSLPRRGYNEQFF.

This clonotype was seen a few times. The chain employs TRBV20-1 and TRBJ2-7, with D possibly TRBD2 on 6 matching bases. Germline CDR1 reads DFQATT; CDR2 reads SNEGSKA (reference sequence). The V end was cut by 0 bases, the J end by 2 bases, with 11 bases between. The CDR3 totals 14 residues. This chain's CDR3 is CSARDGGRPYEQYF. The CDR3 nucleotides are TGCAGTGCTAGAGATGGGGGGAGGCCCTACGAGCAGTACTTC.

V gene TRBV9 combines with J gene TRBJ1-4; 7 bases fit TRBD1. Germline-derived CDR1 and CDR2 are SGDLS and YYNGEE. The CDR3 runs to 14 residues. Trimming at V came to 5 bases and at J to 7 bases, leaving 8 bases not matched to a gene. DNA of the CDR3: TGTGCCAGCAGTCCTGACAGGGCTGGTGAAAAACTGTTTTTT. It specifies CASSPDRAGEKLFF. Full variable domain (missing parts from reference TRBV9 and TRBJ1-4): DSGVTQTPKHLITATGQRVTLRCSPRSGDLSVYWYQQSLDQGLQFLIQYYNGEERAKGNILERFSAQQFPDLHSELNLSSLELGDSALYFCASSPDRAGEKLFFGSGTQLSVL.

This clonotype was seen more than once but under ten times. The V call is TRBV6-5, the J call TRBJ1-1; D is ambiguous. The CDR3 extends over 12 amino acids. Germline CDR1 and CDR2: MNHEY and SVGAGI. The V gene lost 10 bases and the J gene lost 1 base, with 10 bases spanning the gap. DNA for the CDR3: TGTGCCACCCACACAGCGAACACTGAAGCTTTCTTT. Its protein is CATHTANTEAFF.

This chain uses TRBV29-1 with TRBJ1-1; no clear D. The CDR3 totals 11 residues. Germline V gene lookup returns CDR1 SQVTM and CDR2 ANQGSEA. With 6 bases removed from V and 0 bases from J, the gap between germline ends came to 5 bases. CDR3 amino acids: CSVRMNTEAFF. CDR3 coding DNA: TGCAGCGTCAGGATGAACACTGAAGCTTTCTTT.

The chain has TRBV27 and TRBJ2-1; D unresolved. With 2 bases removed from V and 9 bases from J, the gap between germline ends came to 8 bases. This CDR3 is built from 12 residues. Germline CDR1 reads MNHEY; CDR2 reads SMNVEV (reference sequence). CDR3 DNA sequence: TGTGCCAGCAGTTTAACGGGCATTGAGCAGTTCTTC. Its translation: CASSLTGIEQFF.

Regarding this clonotype: Germline is not matched at one junction end, which may reflect a read error. The chain employs TRBV11-2 and TRBJ2-5; the D gene is possibly TRBD2 (7 bases). The J call may be mistaken, given a closer DNA end match to TRBJ2-3. CDR1 is SGHAT and CDR2 is FQNNGV in the germline V gene. CDR3 length: 14 residues. CDR3 nucleotides: TGTGCCAGCAGCTTAGGCCGGGGGGCAGAGACGCAGTATTTT. Its translation is CASSLGRGAETQYF.

There are many counts of this clonotype. The chain recombines TRBV12-3 or TRBV12-4 with TRBJ2-1, with a weak D call TRBD2 (5 bases). There are 11 residues in the CDR3. V was cut by 3 bases and J by 10 bases, with 7 bases left in between. CDR3 sequence: CASSLGGEQFF. As DNA, the CDR3 is TGTGCCAGCAGTTTGGGCGGGGAGCAGTTCTTC.

The sample holds a few counts of this clonotype. The chain is built from TRBV2 and TRBJ2-1; TRBD2 is a possible D gene (5 bases). The germline gives CDR1 SNHLY, CDR2 FYNNEI. The CDR3 loop spans 14 amino acids. V gave up 5 bases and J gave up 6 bases, with 14 bases separating them. The CDR3 is CASSTRGGGNEQFF. The CDR3, as DNA: TGTGCCAGCAGTACCCGGGGTGGAGGCAATGAGCAGTTCTTC.

In its sample, this clonotype was seen a few times. The CDR3 DNA reads as TGCAGCGTCAAAGCGGGACGCCGTCTTATAATTGAGCAGTTCTTC. Its protein is CSVKAGRRLIIEQFF. V usage is TRBV20-1 and J usage is TRBJ2-1; TRBD2 matches at 7 bases. CDR1 and CDR2 from the germline V gene are DFQATT and SNEGSKA (reference sequence). This CDR3 contains 15 residues.

This clonotype showed up just once. The chain links TRBV12-3 or TRBV12-4 to TRBJ1-6; D call uncertain. The CDR3 is made up of 15 amino acids. V was shortened by 3 bases and J by 5 bases, with 11 bases between the two germline ends. Written as DNA, the CDR3 is TGTGCCAGCAGTTTCCAGGCCACCGATAATTCACCCCTCCACTTT. Translated: CASSFQATDNSPLHF.

The rearrangement uses TRBV4-3 and TRBJ2-2; D unresolved. Germline-derived CDR1 and CDR2 are LGHNA and YSLEER. The length of the CDR3 is 15 residues. The germline V and J ends were trimmed by 0 bases and 4 bases, with 9 bases remaining between them. The CDR3 sequence is CASSQDWRITGELFF. The CDR3 DNA sequence: TGCGCCAGCAGCCAAGATTGGCGAATCACCGGGGAGCTGTTTTTT.

There are a few counts of this clonotype. The J gene is TRBJ2-7, the V gene TRBV9; 8 bases agree with TRBD2. The CDR3 extends over 16 amino acids. The V gene end was trimmed by 3 bases and the J gene end by 5 bases; junction bases not matched to a gene: 13. From germline, CDR1 is SGDLS and CDR2 YYNGEE. The CDR3 region is CASSEATSGGDNEQYF. CDR3 coding DNA: TGTGCCAGCAGCGAGGCCACTAGCGGAGGGGACAACGAGCAGTACTTC.